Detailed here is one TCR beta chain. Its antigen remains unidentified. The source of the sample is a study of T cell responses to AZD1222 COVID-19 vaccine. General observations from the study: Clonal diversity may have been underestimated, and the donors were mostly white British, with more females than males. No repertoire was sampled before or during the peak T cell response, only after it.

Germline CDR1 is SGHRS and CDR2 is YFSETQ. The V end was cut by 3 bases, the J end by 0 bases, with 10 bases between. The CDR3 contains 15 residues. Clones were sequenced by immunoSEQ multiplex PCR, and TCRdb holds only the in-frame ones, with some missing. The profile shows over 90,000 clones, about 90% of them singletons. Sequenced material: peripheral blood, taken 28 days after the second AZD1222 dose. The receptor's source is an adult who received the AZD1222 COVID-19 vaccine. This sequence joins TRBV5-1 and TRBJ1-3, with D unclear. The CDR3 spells CASSSRGVSGNTIYF. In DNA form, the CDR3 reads TGCGCCAGCAGCTCCCGAGGAGTCTCTGGAAACACCATATATTTT.